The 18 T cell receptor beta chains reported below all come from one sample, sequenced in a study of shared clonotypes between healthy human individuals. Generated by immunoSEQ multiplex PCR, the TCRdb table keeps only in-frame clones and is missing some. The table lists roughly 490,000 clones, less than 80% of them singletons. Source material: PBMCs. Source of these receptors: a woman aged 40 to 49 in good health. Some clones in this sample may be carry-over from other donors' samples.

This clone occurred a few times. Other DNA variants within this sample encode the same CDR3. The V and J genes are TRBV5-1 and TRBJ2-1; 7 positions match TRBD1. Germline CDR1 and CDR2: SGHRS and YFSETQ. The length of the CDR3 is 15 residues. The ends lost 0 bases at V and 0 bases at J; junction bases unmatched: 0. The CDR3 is CASSLGQGSYNEQFF. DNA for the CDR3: TGCGCCAGCAGCTTGGGACAGGGCTCCTACAATGAGCAGTTCTTC.

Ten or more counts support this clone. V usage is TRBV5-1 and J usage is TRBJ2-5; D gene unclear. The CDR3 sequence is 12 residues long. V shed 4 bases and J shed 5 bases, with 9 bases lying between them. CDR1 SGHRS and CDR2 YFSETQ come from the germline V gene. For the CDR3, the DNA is TGCGCCAGCAGCCTAACAGCCGAGACCCAGTACTTC. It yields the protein CASSLTAETQYF.

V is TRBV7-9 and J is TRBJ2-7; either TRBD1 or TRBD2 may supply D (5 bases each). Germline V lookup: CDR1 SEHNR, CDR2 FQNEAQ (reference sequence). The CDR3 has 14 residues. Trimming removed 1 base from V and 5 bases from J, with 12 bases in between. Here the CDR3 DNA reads TGTGCCAGCAGCTTAGTCGGGGAAGGGGACGAGCAGTACTTC. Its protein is CASSLVGEGDEQYF.

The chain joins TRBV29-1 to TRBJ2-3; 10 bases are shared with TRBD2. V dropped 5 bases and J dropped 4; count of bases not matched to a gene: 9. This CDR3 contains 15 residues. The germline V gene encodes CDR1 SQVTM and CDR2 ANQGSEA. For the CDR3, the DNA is TGCAGCGTTAGCACTAGCGGGGCAGGGGCAGATACGCAGTATTTT. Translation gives CSVSTSGAGADTQYF.

The CDR3 spells CASSGGHSYEQYF. The CDR3 bases are TGTGCCAGCAGCGGGGGGCACTCCTACGAGCAGTACTTC. The genes are TRBV28 and TRBJ2-7; weak D call: TRBD2 (7 bases). V was clipped by 6 bases and J by 0 bases, with 9 bases between them. CDR1 and CDR2 (germline): MDHEN, SYDVKM. This CDR3 region has 13 residues.

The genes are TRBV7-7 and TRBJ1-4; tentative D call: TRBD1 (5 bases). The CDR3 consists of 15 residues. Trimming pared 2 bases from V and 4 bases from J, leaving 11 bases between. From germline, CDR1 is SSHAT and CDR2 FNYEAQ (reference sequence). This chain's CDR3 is CASSLSWGDNEKLFF. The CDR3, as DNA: TGTGCCAGCAGCTTATCGTGGGGGGATAATGAAAAACTGTTTTTT.

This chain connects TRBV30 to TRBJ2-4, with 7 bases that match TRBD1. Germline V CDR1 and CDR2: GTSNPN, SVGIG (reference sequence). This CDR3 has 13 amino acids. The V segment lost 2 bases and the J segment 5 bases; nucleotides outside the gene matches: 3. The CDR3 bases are TGTGCCTGGAGTCCGGGACAGCAAAACATTCAGTACTTC. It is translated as CAWSPGQQNIQYF.

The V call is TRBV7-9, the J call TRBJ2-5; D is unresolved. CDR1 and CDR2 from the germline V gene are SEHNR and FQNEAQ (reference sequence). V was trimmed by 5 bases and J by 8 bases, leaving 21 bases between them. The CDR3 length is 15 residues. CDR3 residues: CASSASRIARDTQYF. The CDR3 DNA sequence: TGTGCCAGCAGCGCCTCACGGATAGCAAGAGATACCCAGTACTTC.

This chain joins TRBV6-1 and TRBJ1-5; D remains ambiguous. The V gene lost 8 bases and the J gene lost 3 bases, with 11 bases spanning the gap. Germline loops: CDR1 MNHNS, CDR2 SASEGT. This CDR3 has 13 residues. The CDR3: CASFRGPNQPQHF. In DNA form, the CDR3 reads TGTGCCAGCTTCCGGGGTCCCAATCAGCCCCAGCATTTT.

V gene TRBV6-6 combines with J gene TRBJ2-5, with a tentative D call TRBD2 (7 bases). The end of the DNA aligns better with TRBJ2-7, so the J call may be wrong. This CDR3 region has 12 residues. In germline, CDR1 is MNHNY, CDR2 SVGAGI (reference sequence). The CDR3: CASSRGGYEQYF. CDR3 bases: TGTGCCAGCAGTAGGGGGGGATACGAGCAGTACTTC.

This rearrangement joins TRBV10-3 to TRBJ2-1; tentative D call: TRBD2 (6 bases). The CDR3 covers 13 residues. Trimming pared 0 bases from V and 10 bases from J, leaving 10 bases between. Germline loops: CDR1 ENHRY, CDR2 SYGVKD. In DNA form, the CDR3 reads TGTGCCATCAGTGAGTCTTCGGGGGTAGAGCAGTTCTTC. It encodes CAISESSGVEQFF.

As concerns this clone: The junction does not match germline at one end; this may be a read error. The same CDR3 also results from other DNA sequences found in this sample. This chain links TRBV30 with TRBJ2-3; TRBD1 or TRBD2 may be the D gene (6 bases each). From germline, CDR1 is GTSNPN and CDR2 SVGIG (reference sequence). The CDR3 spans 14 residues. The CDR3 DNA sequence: TGTGCCTGGATGAGGGGGAGGAGCACAGATACGCGGTATTTT. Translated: CAWMRGRSTDTRYF.

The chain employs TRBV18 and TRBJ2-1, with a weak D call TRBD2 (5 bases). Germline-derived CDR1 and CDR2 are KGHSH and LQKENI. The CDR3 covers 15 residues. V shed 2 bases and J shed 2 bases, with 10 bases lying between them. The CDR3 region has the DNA TGTGCCAGCTCACCAAGGACTCGAACCTACAATGAGCAGTTCTTC. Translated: CASSPRTRTYNEQFF.

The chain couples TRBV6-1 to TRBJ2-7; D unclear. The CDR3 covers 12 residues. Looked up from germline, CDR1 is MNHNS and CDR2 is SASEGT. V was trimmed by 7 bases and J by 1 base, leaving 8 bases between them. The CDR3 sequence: CASTQQSYEQYF. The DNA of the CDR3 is TGTGCCAGCACACAGCAGTCCTACGAGCAGTACTTC.

The CDR3 region is CAWSYSKNTEAFF. CDR3 nucleotide sequence: TGTGCCTGGAGTTACTCGAAAAACACTGAAGCTTTCTTT. The chain has TRBV30 and TRBJ1-1; no firm D call. The V end was cut by 2 bases, the J end by 2 bases, with 9 bases between. The germline CDR1 and CDR2 sequences are GTSNPN and SVGIG (reference sequence). The CDR3 is 13 amino acids.

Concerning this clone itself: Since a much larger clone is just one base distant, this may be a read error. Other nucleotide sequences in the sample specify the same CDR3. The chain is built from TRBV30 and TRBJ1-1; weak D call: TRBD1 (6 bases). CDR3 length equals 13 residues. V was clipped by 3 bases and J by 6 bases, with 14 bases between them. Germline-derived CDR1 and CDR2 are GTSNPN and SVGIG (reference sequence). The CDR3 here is CAWSAGDPPEAFF. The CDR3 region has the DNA TGTGCCTGGAGCGCAGGGGATCCCCCTGAAGCTTTCTTT.

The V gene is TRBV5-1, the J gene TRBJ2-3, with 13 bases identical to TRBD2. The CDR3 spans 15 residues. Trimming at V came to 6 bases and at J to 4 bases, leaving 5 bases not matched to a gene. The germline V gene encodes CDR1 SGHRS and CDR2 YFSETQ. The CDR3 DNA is TGCGCCAGCACCAGTACTAGCGGGAGGGCAGATACGCAGTATTTT. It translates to CASTSTSGRADTQYF.

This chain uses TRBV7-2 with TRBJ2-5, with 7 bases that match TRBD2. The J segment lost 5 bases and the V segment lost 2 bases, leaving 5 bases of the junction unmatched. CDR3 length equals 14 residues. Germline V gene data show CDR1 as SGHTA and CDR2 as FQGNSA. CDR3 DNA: TGTGCCAGCAGCTTATTTGCTAGCGGTGAGACCCAGTACTTC. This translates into CASSLFASGETQYF.